These 20 T cell receptor beta chains were all obtained from the same sample, sequenced in a study of T cells in Graves' hyperthyroidism and ophthalmopathy (dated by TCRdb to about 2019). Library preparation was by multiplex PCR. These reads were obtained on an Illumina HiSeq 2000. The TCR beta CDR3 regions were amplified from RNA transcripts. A first-round RT-PCR of the TCR CDR3 used the HTBI primer set with the Qiagen OneStep RT-PCR kit. Starting from the raw public reads, TCRdb applied fastp trimming at Q25, assembled clones with MiXCR and retained in-frame beta chains. Entries are consolidated by CDR3 protein sequence, retaining the most common genes and DNA. A total of 610,000 or so distinct CDR3 sequences appear in this sample, about 43% of them only once. About 8% of the sample goes to the ten largest clones. Sequencing was performed on peripheral blood or thyroid tissue (not recorded which). The receptors shown here come from a woman between 18 and 29 years old with Graves' hyperthyroidism.

This clonotype was counted ten times or more. V gene TRBV12-3 or TRBV12-4 combines with J gene TRBJ2-7, with a possible D match to TRBD1 (8 bases). V was pared by 1 base and J by 2 bases, with 12 bases between. This CDR3 spans 15 amino acids. The CDR3 is CASSLGTGRAYEQYF. DNA of the CDR3: TGTGCCAGCAGTTTAGGGACAGGGAGGGCCTACGAGCAGTACTTC.

The rearrangement links TRBV29-1 to TRBJ1-5; D not resolved. Germline CDR1 is SQVTM and CDR2 is ANQGSEA. The CDR3 consists of 12 residues. Between the trimmed V and J ends, which lost 7 bases and 0 bases, there was a span of 7 bases. CDR3 sequence: CSGQTSNQPQHF. For the CDR3, the DNA is TGCAGCGGTCAGACTAGCAATCAGCCCCAGCATTTT. Filled out from reference TRBV29-1 and TRBJ1-5, the complete variable domain reads SAVISQKPSRDICQRGTSLTIQCQVDSQVTMMFWYRQQPGQSLTLIATANQGSEATYESGFVIDKFPISRPNLTFSTLTVSNMSPEDSSIYLCSGQTSNQPQHFGDGTRLSIL.

This clonotype was detected ten times or more. The chain carries TRBV15 and TRBJ2-7; D ambiguous. Germline V gene lookup returns CDR1 LNHNV and CDR2 YYDKDF (reference sequence). This CDR3 has 15 residues. V lost 0 bases, J lost 6 bases, and 15 bases lay in between. The CDR3 loop reads CATSRDLASRCEQYF. CDR3 nucleotides: TGTGCCACCAGCAGAGATCTGGCCTCCAGGTGCGAGCAGTACTTC. Using reference TRBV15 and TRBJ2-7 for the parts outside the CDR3, the full variable domain is DAMVIQNPRYQVTQFGKPVTLSCSQTLNHNVMYWYQQKSSQAPKLLFHYYDKDFNNEADTPDNFQSRRPNTSFCFLDIRSPGLGDTAMYLCATSRDLASRCEQYFGPGTRLTVT.

This clonotype was seen repeatedly, ten times or more. The chain links TRBV19 to TRBJ1-5; D gene unclear. CDR3 length: 14 residues. Germline CDR1 and CDR2: LNHDA and SQIVND (reference sequence). V lost 4 bases and J lost 1, with 8 bases in between. DNA for the CDR3: TGTGCCAGTAGTAAGATAGGGAGCAATCAGCCCCAGCATTTT. It is translated as CASSKIGSNQPQHF.

This clonotype has at least ten counts. The chain is built from TRBV19 and TRBJ2-7; the D gene could be TRBD1 or TRBD2 (5 bases each). The germline V gene encodes CDR1 LNHDA and CDR2 SQIVND (reference sequence). The CDR3 is made up of 15 amino acids. V was shortened by 3 bases and J by 2 bases, with 14 bases between the two germline ends. The CDR3 DNA reads as TGTGCCAGTAGTATTGGCAAACGGGGCCCCTACGAGCAGTACTTC. This encodes CASSIGKRGPYEQYF. The full variable domain, its missing parts supplied by reference TRBV19 and TRBJ2-7, is DGGITQSPKYLFRKEGQNVTLSCEQNLNHDAMYWYRQDPGQGLRLIYYSQIVNDFQKGDIAEGYSVSREKKESFPLTVTSAQKNPTAFYLCASSIGKRGPYEQYFGPGTRLTVT.

This clonotype was picked up many times. The gene calls are TRBV7-2 and TRBJ1-2, with TRBD1 matching 7 bases. Per germline, CDR1 SGHTA and CDR2 FQGNSA. The CDR3 is 15 amino acids. J gave up 4 bases and V 6 bases, and 11 bases lay outside the gene matches. CDR3 sequence reads: CASRSRTGAGYGYTF. The DNA of the CDR3 is TGTGCCAGCAGAAGTCGCACAGGGGCGGGCTATGGCTACACCTTC.

The chain links TRBV29-1 to TRBJ1-2; tentatively, D is TRBD1 (6 bases). V was clipped by 4 bases and J by 0 bases, with 15 bases between them. This CDR3 contains 15 residues. CDR1 and CDR2 from the germline V gene are SQVTM and ANQGSEA. In nucleotides, the CDR3 is TGCAGCGTTGGGGGCAGGGGCAGATCTAACTATGGCTACACCTTC. Its translation: CSVGGRGRSNYGYTF.

This chain links TRBV19 with TRBJ1-3; D remains ambiguous. This CDR3 has 16 residues. Trimming left V 7 bases short and J 15 bases short, with 31 bases between. Germline V CDR1 and CDR2: LNHDA, SQIVND (reference sequence). CDR3 bases: TGTGCCAGTACCGGAGTTACAGCAACCCCTGGATCTCCCGCATATTTT. Translation: CASTGVTATPGSPAYF.

The genes are TRBV29-1 and TRBJ1-5; 8 positions match TRBD1. Germline CDR1 SQVTM, CDR2 ANQGSEA. J was trimmed by 6 bases and V by 8 bases; bases with no gene match: 9. The CDR3 covers 13 residues. CDR3 coding DNA: TGCAGCCCATTGACAGGGGATATTCAGCCCCAGCATTTT. Amino acids: CSPLTGDIQPQHF.

This clonotype was observed at least ten times. V is TRBV2 and J is TRBJ1-4, with unresolved D. The length of the CDR3 is 15 residues. Per germline, CDR1 SNHLY and CDR2 FYNNEI. Between the trimmed V and J ends, which lost 6 bases and 4 bases, there was a span of 15 bases. CDR3 DNA: TGTGCCAGCAGCGTATATAGGCAAAATAATGAAAAACTGTTTTTT. Translated, it gives CASSVYRQNNEKLFF. Supplemented by reference TRBV2 and TRBJ1-4, the full variable domain reads EPEVTQTPSHQVTQMGQEVILRCVPISNHLYFYWYRQILGQKVEFLVSFYNNEISEKSEIFDDQFSVERPDGSNFTLKIRSTKLEDSAMYFCASSVYRQNNEKLFFGSGTQLSVL.

The chain links TRBV6-6 to TRBJ1-2, with D possibly matching TRBD1 (6 bases). The V end was cut by 8 bases, the J end by 2 bases, with 9 bases between. Germline CDR1 MNHNY, CDR2 SVGAGI (reference sequence). CDR3 length: 12 amino acids. This CDR3 is CASLDRNYGYTF. Here the CDR3 DNA reads TGTGCCAGCTTAGACAGGAACTATGGCTACACCTTC.

About this clonotype: One junction end does not reproduce the germline sequence, and a read error may be involved. The chain carries TRBV4-1 and TRBJ1-2; weak D call: TRBD1 (5 bases). CDR1 MGHRA and CDR2 YSYEKL come from the germline V gene. The CDR3 runs to 14 residues. The CDR3 region has the DNA TGCGCCAGCAGCCAAGACGGAGGGACCTATGTCTACACCTTC. It encodes CASSQDGGTYVYTF.

This chain links TRBV4-1 with TRBJ1-4; D is unclear. CDR1 and CDR2 (germline): MGHRA, YSYEKL. This CDR3 is 16 amino acids long. V lost 0 bases, J lost 4 bases, and 12 bases lay in between. The CDR3 reads CASSQDMGIFNEKLFF. The CDR3 DNA follows: TGCGCCAGCAGCCAAGATATGGGGATCTTTAATGAAAAACTGTTTTTT.

Comments on this clonotype: Given a much more abundant clone one base away, this may be a read error. The V gene is TRBV10-3, the J gene TRBJ1-1, with 9 bases that match TRBD1. J was trimmed by 1 base and V by 6 bases; bases with no gene match: 6. Germline CDR1 and CDR2: ENHRY and SYGVKD. CDR3 length: 15 amino acids. This CDR3 reads CAISLRTGANTEAFF. CDR3 nucleotides: TGTGCCATCAGCTTACGGACAGGGGCGAACACTGAAGCTTTCTTT.

This sequence joins TRBV5-1 and TRBJ1-5; D ambiguous. Per the germline V gene, CDR1 is SGHRS and CDR2 is YFSETQ. The CDR3 extends over 16 amino acids. Trimming left V 0 bases short and J 0 bases short, with 10 bases between. The CDR3 loop reads CASSLATGISNQPQHF. In DNA, the CDR3 is TGCGCCAGCAGCTTGGCGACGGGAATTAGCAATCAGCCCCAGCATTTT.

This clonotype was counted many times. The chain is built from TRBV2 and TRBJ1-3; D uncertain. This CDR3 is 13 amino acids long. Germline V gives CDR1 SNHLY, CDR2 FYNNEI. Trimming stripped 6 bases from V and 4 bases from J, with 10 bases between. CDR3 sequence: CASSLQPGNTIYF. The CDR3 DNA follows: TGTGCCAGCAGCTTACAACCCGGAAACACCATATATTTT.

This clonotype was seen a handful of times. The chain recombines TRBV11-2 with TRBJ2-1; 12 bases map to TRBD2. CDR1 is SGHAT and CDR2 is FQNNGV in the germline V gene. The CDR3 length is 16 residues. V lost 5 bases, J lost 3 bases, and 5 bases stayed unmatched. The CDR3 here is CASSAPGLAGYNEQFF. The CDR3 region has the DNA TGTGCCAGCAGCGCTCCGGGACTAGCGGGCTACAATGAGCAGTTCTTC.

This clonotype was counted ten times or more. This chain links TRBV6-1 with TRBJ2-5, with D perhaps TRBD2 (5 bases). The CDR3 totals 12 residues. Deletions cut 8 bases from V and 4 bases from J, with 11 bases between. Germline V lookup: CDR1 MNHNS, CDR2 SASEGT. The CDR3 reads CASERGRETQYF. The CDR3 nucleotides read TGTGCCAGCGAACGGGGTCGAGAGACCCAGTACTTC.

This chain connects TRBV15 to TRBJ2-7, with D possibly TRBD2 on 6 matching bases. V was pared by 3 bases and J by 6 bases, with 18 bases between. Germline CDR1 reads LNHNV; CDR2 reads YYDKDF (reference sequence). The CDR3 contains 15 residues. CDR3 in amino acids: CATSSKSRGRSEQYF. DNA for the CDR3: TGTGCCACCAGCAGTAAGAGCCGGGGGAGGTCCGAGCAGTACTTC.

This sequence joins TRBV2 and TRBJ1-4; D gene unclear. There are 15 residues in the CDR3. Trimming removed 7 bases at V and 5 bases at J, with 17 bases between. Germline V lookup: CDR1 SNHLY, CDR2 FYNNEI. This chain's CDR3 is CASMRSRGYNEKLFF. CDR3 in DNA: TGTGCCAGCATGCGGAGCCGTGGGTACAATGAAAAACTGTTTTTT.